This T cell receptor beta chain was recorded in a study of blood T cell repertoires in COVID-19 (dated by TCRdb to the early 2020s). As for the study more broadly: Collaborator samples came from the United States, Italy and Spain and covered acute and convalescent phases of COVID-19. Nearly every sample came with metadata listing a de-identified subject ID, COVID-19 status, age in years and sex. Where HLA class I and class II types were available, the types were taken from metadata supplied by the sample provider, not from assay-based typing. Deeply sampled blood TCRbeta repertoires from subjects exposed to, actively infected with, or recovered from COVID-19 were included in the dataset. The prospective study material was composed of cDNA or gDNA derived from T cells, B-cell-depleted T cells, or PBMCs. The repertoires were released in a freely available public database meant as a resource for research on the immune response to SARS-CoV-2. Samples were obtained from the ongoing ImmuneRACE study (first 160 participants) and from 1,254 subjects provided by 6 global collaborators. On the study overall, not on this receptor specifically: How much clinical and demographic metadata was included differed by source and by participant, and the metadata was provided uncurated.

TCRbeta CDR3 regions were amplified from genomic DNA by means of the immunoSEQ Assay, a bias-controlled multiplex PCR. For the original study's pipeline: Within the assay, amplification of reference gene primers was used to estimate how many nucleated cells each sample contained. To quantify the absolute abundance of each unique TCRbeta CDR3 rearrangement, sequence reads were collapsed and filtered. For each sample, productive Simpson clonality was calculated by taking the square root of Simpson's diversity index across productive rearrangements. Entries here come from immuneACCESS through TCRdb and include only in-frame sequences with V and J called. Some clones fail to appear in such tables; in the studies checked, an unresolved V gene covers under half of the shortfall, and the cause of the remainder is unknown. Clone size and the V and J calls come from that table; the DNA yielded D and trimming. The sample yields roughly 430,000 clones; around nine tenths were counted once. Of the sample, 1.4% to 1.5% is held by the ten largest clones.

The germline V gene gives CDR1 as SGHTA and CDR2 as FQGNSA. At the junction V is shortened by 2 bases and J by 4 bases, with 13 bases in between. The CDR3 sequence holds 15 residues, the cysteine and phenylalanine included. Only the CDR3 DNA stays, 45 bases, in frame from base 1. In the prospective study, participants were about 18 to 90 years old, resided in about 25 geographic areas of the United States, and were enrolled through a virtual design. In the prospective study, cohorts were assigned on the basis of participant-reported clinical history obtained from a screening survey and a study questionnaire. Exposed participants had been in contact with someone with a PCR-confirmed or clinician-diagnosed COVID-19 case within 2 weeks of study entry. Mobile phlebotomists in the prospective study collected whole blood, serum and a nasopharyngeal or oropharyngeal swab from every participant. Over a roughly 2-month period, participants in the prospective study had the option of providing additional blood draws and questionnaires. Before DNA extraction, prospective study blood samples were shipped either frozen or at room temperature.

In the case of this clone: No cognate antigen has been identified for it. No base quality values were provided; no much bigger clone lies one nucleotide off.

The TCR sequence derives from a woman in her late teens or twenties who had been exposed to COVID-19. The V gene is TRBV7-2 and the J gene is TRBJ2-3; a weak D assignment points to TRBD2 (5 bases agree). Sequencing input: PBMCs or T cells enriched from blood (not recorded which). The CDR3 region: CASSLLERASDTQYF. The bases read TGTGCCAGCAGCTTATTGGAGAGGGCATCAGATACGCAGTATTTT.